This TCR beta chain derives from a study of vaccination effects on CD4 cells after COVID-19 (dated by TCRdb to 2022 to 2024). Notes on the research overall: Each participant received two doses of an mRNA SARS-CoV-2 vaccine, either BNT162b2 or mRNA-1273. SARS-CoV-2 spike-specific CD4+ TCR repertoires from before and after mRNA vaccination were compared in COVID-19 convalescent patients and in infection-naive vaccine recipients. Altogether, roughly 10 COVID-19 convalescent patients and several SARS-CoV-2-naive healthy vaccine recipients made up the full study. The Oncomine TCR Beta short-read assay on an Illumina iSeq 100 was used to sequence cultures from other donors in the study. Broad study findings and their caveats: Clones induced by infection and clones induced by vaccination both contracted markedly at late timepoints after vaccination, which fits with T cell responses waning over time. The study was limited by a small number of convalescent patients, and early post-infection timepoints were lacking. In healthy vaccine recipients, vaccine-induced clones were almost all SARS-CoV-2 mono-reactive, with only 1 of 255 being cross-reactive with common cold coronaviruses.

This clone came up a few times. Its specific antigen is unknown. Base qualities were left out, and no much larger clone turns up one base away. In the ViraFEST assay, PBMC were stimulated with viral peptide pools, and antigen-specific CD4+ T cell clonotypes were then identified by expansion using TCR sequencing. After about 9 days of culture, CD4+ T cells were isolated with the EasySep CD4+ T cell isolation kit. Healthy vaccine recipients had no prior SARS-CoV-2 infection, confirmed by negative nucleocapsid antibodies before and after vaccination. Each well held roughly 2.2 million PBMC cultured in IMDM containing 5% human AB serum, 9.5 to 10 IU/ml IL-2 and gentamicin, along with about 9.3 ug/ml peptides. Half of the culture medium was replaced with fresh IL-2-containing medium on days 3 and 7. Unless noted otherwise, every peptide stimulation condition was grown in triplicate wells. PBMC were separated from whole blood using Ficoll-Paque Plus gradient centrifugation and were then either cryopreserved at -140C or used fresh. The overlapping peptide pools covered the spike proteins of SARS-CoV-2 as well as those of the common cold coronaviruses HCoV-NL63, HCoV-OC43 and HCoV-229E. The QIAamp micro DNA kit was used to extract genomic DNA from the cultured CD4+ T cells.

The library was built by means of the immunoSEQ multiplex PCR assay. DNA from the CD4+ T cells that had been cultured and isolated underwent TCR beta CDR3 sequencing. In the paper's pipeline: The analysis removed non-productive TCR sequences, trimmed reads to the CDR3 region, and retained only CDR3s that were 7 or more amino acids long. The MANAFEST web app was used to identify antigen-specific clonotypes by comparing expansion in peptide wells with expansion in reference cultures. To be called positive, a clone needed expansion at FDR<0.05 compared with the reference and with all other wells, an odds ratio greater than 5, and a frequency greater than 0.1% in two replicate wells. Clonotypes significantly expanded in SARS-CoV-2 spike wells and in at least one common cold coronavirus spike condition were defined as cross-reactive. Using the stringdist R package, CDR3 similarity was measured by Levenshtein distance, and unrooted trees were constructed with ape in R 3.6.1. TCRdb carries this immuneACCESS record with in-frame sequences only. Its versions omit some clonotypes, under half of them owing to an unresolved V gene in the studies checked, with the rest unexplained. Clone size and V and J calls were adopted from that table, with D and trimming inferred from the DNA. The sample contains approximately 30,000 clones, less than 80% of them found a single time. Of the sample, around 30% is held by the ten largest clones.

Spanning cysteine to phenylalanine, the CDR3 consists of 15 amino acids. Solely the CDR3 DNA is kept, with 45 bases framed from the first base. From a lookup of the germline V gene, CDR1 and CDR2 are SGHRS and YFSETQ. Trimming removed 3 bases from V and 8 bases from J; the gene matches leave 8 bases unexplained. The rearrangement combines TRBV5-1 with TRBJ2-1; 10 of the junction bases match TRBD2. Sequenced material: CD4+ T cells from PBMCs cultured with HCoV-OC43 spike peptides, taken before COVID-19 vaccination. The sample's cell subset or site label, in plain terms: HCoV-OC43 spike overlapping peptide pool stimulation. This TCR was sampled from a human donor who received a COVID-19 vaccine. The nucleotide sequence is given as TGCGCCAGCAGCTCCTCAGCGGGGGGGTGGGATGAGCAGTTCTTC. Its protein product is CASSSSAGGWDEQFF.